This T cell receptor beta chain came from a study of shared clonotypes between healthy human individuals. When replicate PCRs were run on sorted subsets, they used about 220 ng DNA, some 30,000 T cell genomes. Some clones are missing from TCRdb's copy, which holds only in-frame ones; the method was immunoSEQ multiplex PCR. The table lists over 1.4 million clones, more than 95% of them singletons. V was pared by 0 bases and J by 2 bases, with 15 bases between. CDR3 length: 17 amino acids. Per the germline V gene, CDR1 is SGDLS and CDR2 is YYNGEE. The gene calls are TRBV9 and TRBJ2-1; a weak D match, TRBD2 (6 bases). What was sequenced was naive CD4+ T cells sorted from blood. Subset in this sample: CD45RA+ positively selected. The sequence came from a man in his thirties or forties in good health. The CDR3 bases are TGTGCCAGCAGCGTAGGGGGAGGTAAGGTTCCCTACAATGAGCAGTTCTTC. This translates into CASSVGGGKVPYNEQFF.